This entry describes one TCR beta chain. No antigen is known for it. This entry is derived from a study of T cells in Graves' hyperthyroidism and ophthalmopathy. Trimming cost V 4 bases and J 7 bases; bases outside gene matches: 5. The CDR3 is 14 residues long. Per germline, CDR1 SGHTA and CDR2 FQGTGA. Study conclusions and caveats: It was a median about 7.1 months before onset that the model predicted ophthalmopathy.

Amplified TCR beta CDR3 regions came from RNA transcripts. HTBI primers drove first-round RT-PCR of the TCR CDR3. Via MiXCR, TCRdb re-called the multiplex PCR reads, giving one row per CDR3 protein. The data show 490,000 or so distinct CDR3 sequences, with around a fifth seen just once and around 54% held by the top ten. The chain has TRBV7-3 and TRBJ2-2; 8 nucleotides match TRBD1. The clonotype originates from a woman aged 70-85 years with Graves' ophthalmopathy. The specimen sequenced was blood. DNA for the CDR3: TGTGCCAGCAGCTCGGGACAGGTCGGCGGGGAGCTGTTTTTT. Its protein product is CASSSGQVGGELFF.